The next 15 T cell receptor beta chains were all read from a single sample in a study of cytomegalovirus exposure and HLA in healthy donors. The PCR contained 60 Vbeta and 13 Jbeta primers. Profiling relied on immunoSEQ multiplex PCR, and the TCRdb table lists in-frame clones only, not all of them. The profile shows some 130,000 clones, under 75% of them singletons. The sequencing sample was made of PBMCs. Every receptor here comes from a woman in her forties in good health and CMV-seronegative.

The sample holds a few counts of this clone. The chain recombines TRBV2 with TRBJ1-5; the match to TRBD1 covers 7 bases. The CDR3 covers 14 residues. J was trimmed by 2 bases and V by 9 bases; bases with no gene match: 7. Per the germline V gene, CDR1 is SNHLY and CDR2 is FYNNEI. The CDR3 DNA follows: TGTGCCAGTCAATACAGGGGTGGCAATCAGCCCCAGCATTTT. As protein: CASQYRGGNQPQHF.

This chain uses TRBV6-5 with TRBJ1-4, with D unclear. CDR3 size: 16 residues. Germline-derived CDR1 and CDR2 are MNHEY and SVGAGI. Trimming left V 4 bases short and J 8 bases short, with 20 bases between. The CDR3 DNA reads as TGTGCCAGCAGTTCCGGGATCTTCTTGTCTGAGGAAAAACTGTTTTTT. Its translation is CASSSGIFLSEEKLFF.

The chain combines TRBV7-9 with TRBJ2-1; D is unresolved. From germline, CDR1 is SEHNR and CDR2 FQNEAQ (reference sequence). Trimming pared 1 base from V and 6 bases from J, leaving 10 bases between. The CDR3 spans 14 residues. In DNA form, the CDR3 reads TGTGCCAGCAGCTTAGTTTTTCGGAGCAATGAGCAGTTCTTC. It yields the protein CASSLVFRSNEQFF.

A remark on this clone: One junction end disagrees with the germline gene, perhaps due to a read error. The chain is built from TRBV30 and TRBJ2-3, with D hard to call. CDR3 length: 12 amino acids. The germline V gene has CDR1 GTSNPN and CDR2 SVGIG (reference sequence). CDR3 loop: CACFTEADAQYF. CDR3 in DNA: TGTGCCTGCTTCACAGAAGCAGATGCGCAGTATTTT.

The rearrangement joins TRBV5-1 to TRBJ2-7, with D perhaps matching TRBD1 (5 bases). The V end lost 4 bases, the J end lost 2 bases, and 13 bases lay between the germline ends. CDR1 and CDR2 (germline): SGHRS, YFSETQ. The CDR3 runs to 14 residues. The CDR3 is CASSDQGPPYEQYF. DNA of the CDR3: TGCGCCAGCAGCGACCAGGGCCCTCCCTACGAGCAGTACTTC.

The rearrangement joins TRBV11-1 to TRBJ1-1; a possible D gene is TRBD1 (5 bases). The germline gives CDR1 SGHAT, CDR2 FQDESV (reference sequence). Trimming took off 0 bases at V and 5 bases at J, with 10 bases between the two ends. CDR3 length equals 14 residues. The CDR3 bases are TGTGCCAGCAGCTTAGCGGAGGGACGTACTGAAGCTTTCTTT. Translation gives CASSLAEGRTEAFF.

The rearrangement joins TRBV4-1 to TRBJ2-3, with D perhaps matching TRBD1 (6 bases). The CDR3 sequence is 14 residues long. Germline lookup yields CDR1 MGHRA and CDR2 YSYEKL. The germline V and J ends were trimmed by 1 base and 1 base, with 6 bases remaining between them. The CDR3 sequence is CASSQAGGTDTQYF. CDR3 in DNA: TGCGCCAGCAGCCAAGCAGGGGGCACAGATACGCAGTATTTT.

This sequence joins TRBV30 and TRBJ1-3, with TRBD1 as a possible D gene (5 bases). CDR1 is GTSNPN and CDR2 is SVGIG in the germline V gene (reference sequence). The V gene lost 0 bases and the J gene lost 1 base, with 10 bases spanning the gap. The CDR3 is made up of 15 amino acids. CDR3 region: CAWSVGHLSGNTIYF. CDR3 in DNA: TGTGCCTGGAGTGTGGGGCACTTATCTGGAAACACCATATATTTT.

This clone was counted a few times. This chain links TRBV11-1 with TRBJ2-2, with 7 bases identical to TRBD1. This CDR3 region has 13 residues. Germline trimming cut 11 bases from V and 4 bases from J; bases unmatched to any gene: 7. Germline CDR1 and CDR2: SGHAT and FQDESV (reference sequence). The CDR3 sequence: CASRQGGTGELFF. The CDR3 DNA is TGTGCCTCACGACAGGGCGGCACCGGGGAGCTGTTTTTT.

The CDR3 DNA sequence: TGCAGCTTCCGCAGGGGGCACAATGAGCAGTTCTTC. This codes for CSFRRGHNEQFF. The V call is TRBV29-1, the J call TRBJ2-1; TRBD1 agrees at 8 bases. CDR1 is SQVTM and CDR2 is ANQGSEA in the germline V gene. The CDR3 covers 12 residues. Trimming removed 8 bases from V and 5 bases from J; junction bases left unmatched: 5.

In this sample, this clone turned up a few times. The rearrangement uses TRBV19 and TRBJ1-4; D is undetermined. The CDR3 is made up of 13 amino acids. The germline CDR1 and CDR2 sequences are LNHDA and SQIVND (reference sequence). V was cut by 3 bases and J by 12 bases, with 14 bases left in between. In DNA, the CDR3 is TGTGCCAGTAGTATCCTCGTTCAGATGGAACTGTTTTTT. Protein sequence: CASSILVQMELFF.

The DNA of the CDR3 is TGTGCCAGCAGCTTTGAGGCAGGGGGAGGCGAGCAGTACTTC. Encoded protein: CASSFEAGGGEQYF. The genes are TRBV5-4 and TRBJ2-7; D is possibly TRBD1 (7 bases). Per the germline V gene, CDR1 is SGHNT and CDR2 is YYREEE (reference sequence). Trimming pared 2 bases from V and 6 bases from J, leaving 15 bases between. The CDR3 sequence is 14 residues long.

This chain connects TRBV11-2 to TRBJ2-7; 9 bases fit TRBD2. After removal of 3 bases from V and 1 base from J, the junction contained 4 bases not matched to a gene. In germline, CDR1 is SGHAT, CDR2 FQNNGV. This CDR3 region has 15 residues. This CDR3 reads CASSLRTSASYEQYF. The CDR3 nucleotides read TGTGCCAGCAGCTTGAGGACTAGCGCTTCCTACGAGCAGTACTTC.

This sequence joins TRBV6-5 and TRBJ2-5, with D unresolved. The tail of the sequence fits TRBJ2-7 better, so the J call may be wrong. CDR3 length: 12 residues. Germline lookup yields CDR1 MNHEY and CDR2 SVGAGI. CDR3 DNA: TGTGCCAGCACGAGTCACAGCCACGAGCAGTACTTC. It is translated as CASTSHSHEQYF.

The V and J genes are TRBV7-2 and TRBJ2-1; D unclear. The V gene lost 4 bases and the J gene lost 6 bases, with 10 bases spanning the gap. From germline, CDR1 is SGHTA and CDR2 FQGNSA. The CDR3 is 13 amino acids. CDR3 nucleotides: TGTGCCAGCAGCTCCTCGAGGCTCAATGAGCAGTTCTTC. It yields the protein CASSSSRLNEQFF.